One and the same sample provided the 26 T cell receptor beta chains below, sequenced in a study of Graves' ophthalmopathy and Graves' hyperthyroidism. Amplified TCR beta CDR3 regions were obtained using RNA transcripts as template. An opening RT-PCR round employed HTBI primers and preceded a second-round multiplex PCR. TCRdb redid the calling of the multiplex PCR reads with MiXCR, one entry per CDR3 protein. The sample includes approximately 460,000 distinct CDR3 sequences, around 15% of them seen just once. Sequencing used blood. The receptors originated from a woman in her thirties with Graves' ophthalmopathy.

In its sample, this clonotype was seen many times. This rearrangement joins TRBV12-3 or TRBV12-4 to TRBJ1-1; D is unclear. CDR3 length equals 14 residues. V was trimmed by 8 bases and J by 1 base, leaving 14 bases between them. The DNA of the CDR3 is TGTGCCAGCCAACGGGGAGTCCCGAACACTGAAGCTTTCTTT. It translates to CASQRGVPNTEAFF.

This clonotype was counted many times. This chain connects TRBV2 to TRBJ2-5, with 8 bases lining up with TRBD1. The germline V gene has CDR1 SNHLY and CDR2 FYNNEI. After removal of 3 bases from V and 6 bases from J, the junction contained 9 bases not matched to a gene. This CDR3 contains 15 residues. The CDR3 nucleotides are TGTGCCAGCAGTGACGTGGACAGGGTCAAGAAGACCCAGTACTTC. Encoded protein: CASSDVDRVKKTQYF.

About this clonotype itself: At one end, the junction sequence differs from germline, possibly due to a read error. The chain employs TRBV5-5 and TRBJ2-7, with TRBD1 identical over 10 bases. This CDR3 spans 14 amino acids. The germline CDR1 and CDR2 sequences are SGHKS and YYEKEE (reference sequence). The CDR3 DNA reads TGTGCCAGCAGCTGGGGACAGGGGTCCTACGATCAGTACTTC. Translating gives CASSWGQGSYDQYF.

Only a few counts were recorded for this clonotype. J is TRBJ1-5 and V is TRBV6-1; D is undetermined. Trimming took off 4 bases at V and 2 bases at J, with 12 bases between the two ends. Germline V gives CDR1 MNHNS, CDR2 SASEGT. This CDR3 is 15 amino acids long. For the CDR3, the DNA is TGTGCCAGCAGTGGTTCGGGGTTTGGCAATCAGCCCCAGCATTTT. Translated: CASSGSGFGNQPQHF.

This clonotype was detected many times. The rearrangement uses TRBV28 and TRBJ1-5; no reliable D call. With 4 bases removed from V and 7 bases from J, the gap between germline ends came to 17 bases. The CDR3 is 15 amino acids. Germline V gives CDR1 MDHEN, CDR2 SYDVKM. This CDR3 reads CASSYGIRRDQPQHF. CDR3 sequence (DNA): TGTGCCAGCAGTTATGGCATTCGGCGCGACCAGCCCCAGCATTTT.

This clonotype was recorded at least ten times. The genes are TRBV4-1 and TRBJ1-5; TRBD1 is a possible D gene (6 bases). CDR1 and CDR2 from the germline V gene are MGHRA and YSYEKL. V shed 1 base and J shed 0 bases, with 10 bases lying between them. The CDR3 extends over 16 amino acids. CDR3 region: CASSQGGGHSNQPQHF. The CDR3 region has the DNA TGCGCCAGCAGCCAAGGAGGGGGGCATAGCAATCAGCCCCAGCATTTT.

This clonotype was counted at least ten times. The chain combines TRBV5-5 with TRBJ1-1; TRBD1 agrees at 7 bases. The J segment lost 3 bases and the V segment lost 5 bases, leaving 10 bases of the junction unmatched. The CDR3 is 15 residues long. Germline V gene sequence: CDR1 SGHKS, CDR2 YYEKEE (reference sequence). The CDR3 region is CASRFPQGRDTEAFF. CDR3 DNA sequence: TGTGCCAGCAGGTTTCCACAGGGGAGGGACACTGAAGCTTTCTTT.

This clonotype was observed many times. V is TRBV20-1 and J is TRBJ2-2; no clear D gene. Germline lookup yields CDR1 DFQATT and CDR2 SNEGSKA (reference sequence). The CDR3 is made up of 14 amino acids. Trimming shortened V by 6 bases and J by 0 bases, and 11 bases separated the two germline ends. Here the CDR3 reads CSAERGPNTGELFF. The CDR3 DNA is TGCAGTGCCGAACGCGGACCGAACACCGGGGAGCTGTTTTTT.

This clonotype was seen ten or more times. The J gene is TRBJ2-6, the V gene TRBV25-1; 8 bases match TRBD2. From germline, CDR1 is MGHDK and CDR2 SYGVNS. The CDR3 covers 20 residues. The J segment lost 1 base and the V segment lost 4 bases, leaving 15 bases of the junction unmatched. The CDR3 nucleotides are TGTGCCAGCAGTGGGGCAGGGACTAGGGTAGCCACATCTGGGGCCAACGTCCTGACTTTC. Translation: CASSGAGTRVATSGANVLTF.

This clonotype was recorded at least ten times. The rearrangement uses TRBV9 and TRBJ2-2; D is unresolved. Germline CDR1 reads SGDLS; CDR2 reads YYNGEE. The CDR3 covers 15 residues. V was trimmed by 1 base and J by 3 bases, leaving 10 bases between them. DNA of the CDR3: TGTGCCAGCAGCGTACTAGGTACCGACACCGGGGAGCTGTTTTTT. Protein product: CASSVLGTDTGELFF.

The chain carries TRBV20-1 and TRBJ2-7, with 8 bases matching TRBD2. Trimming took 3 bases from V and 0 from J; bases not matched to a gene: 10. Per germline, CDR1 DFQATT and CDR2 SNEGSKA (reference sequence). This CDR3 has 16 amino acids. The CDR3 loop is CSASPGYTSGSYEQYF. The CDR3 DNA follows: TGCAGTGCTAGCCCAGGTTATACTAGCGGCTCCTACGAGCAGTACTTC.

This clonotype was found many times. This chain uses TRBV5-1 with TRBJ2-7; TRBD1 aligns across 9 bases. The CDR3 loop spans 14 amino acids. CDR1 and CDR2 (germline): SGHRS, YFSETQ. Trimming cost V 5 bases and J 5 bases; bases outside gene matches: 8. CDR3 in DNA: TGCGCCAGCAGACTTGGGACAGGGACCAACGAGCAGTACTTC. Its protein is CASRLGTGTNEQYF.

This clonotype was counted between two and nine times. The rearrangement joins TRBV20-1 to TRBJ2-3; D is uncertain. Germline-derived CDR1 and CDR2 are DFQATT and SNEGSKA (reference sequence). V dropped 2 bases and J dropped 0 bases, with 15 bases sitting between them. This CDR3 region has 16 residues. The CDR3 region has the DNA TGCAGTGCTAGAAAACCGAAAACCCATAGCACAGATACGCAGTATTTT. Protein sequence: CSARKPKTHSTDTQYF.

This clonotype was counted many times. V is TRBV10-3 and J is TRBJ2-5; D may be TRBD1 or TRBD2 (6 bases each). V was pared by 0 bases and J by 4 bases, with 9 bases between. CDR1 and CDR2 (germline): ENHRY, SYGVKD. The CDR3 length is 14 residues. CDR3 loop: CAISESKGGETQYF. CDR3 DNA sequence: TGTGCCATCAGTGAGTCGAAGGGGGGAGAGACCCAGTACTTC.

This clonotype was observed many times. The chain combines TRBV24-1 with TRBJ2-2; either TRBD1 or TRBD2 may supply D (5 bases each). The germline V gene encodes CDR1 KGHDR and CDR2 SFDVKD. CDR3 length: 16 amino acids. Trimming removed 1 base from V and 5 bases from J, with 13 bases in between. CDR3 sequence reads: CATSDFEGRGTGELFF. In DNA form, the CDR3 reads TGTGCCACCAGTGATTTTGAGGGGAGAGGTACCGGGGAGCTGTTTTTT.

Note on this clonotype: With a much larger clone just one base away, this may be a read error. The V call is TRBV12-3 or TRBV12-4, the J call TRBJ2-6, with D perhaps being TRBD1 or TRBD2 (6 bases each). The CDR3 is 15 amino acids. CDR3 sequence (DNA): TGTGCCAGCAGTCGAGGAGGGGGTGGGGCCGACGTCCTGACTTTC. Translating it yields CASSRGGGGADVLTF.

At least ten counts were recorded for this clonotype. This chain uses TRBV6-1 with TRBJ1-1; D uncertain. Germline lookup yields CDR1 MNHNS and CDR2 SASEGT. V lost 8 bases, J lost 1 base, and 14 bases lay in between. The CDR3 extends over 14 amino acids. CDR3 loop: CASVKDMTNTEAFF. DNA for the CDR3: TGTGCCAGCGTCAAGGATATGACGAACACTGAAGCTTTCTTT.

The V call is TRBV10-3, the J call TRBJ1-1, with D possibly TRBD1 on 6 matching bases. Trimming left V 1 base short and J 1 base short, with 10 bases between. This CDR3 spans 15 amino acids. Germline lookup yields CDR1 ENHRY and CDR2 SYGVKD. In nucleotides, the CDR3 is TGTGCCATCAGTGAGTTAGGGACACAGAACACTGAAGCTTTCTTT. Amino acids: CAISELGTQNTEAFF.

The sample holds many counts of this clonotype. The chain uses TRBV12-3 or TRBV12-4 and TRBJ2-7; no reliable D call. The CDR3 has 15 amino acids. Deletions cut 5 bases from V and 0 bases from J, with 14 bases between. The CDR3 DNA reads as TGTGCCAGCAGTCGGTCACACGGAAGCTCCTACGAGCAGTACTTC. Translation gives CASSRSHGSSYEQYF.

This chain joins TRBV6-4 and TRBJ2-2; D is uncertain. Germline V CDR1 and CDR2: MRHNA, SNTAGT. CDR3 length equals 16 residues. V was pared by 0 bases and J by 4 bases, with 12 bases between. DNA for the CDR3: TGTGCCAGCAGTGACTCGGTAGGCGGTGCCACCGGGGAGCTGTTTTTT. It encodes CASSDSVGGATGELFF.

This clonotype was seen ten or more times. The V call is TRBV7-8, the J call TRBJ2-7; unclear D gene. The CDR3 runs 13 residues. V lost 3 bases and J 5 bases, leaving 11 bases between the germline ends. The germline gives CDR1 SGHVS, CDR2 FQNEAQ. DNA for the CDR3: TGTGCCAGCAGCTTCAACGGGTTCGACGAGCAGTACTTC. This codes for CASSFNGFDEQYF.

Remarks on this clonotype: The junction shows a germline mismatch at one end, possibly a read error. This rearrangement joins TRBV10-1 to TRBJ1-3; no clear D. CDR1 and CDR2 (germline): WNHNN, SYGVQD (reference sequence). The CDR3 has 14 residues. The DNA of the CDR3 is TGCGCCAGCAGCCCCGAACTCGGAGGAAACACGATATATTTT. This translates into CASSPELGGNTIYF.

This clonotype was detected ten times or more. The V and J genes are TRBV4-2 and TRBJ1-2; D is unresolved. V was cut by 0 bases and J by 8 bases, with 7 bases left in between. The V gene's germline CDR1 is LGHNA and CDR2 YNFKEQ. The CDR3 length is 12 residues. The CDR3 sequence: CASSQDGRGYTF. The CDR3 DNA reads TGTGCCAGCAGCCAAGACGGACGCGGCTACACCTTC.

The CDR3 reads CSVPQGGPLGTEAFF. For the CDR3, the DNA is TGCAGCGTTCCCCAAGGTGGACCTTTAGGCACTGAAGCTTTCTTT. The chain uses TRBV29-1 and TRBJ1-1; D gene ambiguous. The V end was cut by 5 bases, the J end by 4 bases, with 20 bases between. The germline gives CDR1 SQVTM, CDR2 ANQGSEA. This CDR3 is 15 amino acids long.

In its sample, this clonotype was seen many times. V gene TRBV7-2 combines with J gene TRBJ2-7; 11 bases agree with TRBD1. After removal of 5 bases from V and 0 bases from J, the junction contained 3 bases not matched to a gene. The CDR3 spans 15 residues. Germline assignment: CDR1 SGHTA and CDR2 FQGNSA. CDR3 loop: CASSMDRGHSYEQYF. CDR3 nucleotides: TGTGCCAGCAGCATGGACAGGGGGCACTCCTACGAGCAGTACTTC.

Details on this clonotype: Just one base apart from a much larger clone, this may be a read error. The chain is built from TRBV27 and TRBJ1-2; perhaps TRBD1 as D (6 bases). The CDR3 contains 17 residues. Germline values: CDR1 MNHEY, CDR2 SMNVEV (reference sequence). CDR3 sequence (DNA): TGTGCCAGCACCAAGAGGGGGGGCGCTAGTATTAACTATGGCTACGCCTTC. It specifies CASTKRGGASINYGYAF.